This TCR beta chain was sequenced in a study of T cell repertoires in aging, cancer and after chemotherapy. TRB rearrangements spanning V, D and J were amplified using mixed TRB-A/B primers. TCRdb redid the calling of the multiplex PCR reads with MiXCR, one entry per CDR3 protein. The data contain about 4,300 distinct CDR3 sequences, roughly 30% of them singletons. This clonotype was seen only a few times. CDR3 size: 15 residues. Germline V gene data show CDR1 as KGHSH and CDR2 as LQKENI. The V end lost 2 bases, the J end lost 4 bases, and 14 bases lay between the germline ends. TCR beta rearrangements were amplified from peripheral blood genomic DNA.

The chain links TRBV18 to TRBJ1-2, with D possibly being TRBD1 (5 bases). The TCR originated in a human donor in good health. Sequencing was carried out using blood. DNA for the CDR3: TGTGCCAGCTCACCAACAGGCGGCAGACCCTATGGCTACACCTTC. This gives the protein CASSPTGGRPYGYTF.